The text below deals with one T cell receptor (beta chain). Its target is not known. Construction of TCR beta libraries was performed using quantitative 5'-RACE with molecular barcodes. MiXCR, run by TCRdb on the 5' RACE reads, gives a single entry per CDR3 protein. The sample shows 350,000 to 550,000 distinct CDR3 sequences, 20% to 30% of them seen only once. This entry is derived from a study of CD8 T cells in ankylosing spondylitis. Points from the study as a whole: Researchers reportedly found disease-linked clones significantly enriched in matched ankylosing spondylitis synovial fluid. There were earlier reports of some motif variants in reactive arthritis synovial fluid and blood. A motif of under 10 highly homologous TCR beta variants was seen as apparently characteristic of ankylosing spondylitis blood.

V shed 2 bases and J shed 2 bases, with 10 bases lying between them. CDR1 is LNHDA, CDR2 SQIVND, per germline (reference sequence). This CDR3 contains 14 residues. The TCR comes from a male donor with ankylosing spondylitis. The V call is TRBV19, the J call TRBJ2-7; D call uncertain. Sequencing was carried out using blood, either unsorted or a sorted T cell fraction (not recorded which). CDR3 loop: CASSITANPYEQYF. CDR3 bases: TGTGCCAGTAGTATAACAGCGAACCCCTACGAGCAGTACTTC.